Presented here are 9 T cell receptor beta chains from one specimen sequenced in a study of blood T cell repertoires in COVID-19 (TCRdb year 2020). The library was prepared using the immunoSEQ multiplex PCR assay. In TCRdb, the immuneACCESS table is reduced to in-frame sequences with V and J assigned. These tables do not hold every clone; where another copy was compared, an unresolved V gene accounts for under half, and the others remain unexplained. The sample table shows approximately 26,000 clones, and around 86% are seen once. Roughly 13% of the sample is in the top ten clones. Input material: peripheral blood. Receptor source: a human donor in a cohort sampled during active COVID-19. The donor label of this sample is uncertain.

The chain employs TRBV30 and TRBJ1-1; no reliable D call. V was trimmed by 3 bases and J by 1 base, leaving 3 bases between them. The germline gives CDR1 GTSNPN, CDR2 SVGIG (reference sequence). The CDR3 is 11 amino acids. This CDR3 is CAWSKNTEAFF. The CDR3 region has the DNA TGTGCCTGGAGCAAGAACACTGAAGCTTTCTTT.

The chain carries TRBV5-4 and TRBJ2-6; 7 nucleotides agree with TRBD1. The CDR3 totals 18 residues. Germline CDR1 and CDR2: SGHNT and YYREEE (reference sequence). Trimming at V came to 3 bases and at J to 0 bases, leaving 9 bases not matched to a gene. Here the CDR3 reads CASSSRTGRSSGANVLTF. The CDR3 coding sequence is TGTGCCAGCAGCTCCCGGACAGGTCGGAGCTCTGGGGCCAACGTCCTGACTTTC.

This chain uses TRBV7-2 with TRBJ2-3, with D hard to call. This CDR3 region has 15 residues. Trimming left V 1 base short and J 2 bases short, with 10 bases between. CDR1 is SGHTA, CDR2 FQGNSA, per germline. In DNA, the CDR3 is TGTGCCAGCAGCTTAGTTTACCCACACACAGATACGCAGTATTTT. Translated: CASSLVYPHTDTQYF.

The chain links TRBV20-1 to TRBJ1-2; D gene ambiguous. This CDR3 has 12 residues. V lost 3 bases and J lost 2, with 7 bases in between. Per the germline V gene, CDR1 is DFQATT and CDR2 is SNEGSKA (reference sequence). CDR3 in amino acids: CSASPGNYGYTF. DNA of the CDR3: TGCAGTGCTAGTCCCGGGAACTATGGCTACACCTTC.

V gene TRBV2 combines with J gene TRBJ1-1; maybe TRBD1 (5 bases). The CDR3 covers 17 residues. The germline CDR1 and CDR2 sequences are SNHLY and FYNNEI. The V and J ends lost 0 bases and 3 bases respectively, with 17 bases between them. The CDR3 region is CASSEALPRGGDTEAFF. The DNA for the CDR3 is TGTGCCAGCAGTGAAGCGCTTCCGCGGGGGGGGGACACTGAAGCTTTCTTT.

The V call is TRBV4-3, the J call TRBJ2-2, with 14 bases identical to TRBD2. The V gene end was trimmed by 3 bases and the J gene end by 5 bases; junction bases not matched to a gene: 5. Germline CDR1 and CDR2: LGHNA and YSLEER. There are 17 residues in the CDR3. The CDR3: CASSQTSGGARTGELFF. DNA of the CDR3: TGCGCCAGCAGCCAGACTAGCGGGGGGGCCCGAACCGGGGAGCTGTTTTTT.

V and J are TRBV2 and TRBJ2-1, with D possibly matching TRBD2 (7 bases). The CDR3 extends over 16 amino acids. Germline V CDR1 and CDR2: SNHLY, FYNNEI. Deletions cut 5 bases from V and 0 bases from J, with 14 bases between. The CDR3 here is CASSRGGADSYNEQFF. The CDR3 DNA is TGTGCCAGCAGTAGGGGGGGGGCCGACTCCTACAATGAGCAGTTCTTC.

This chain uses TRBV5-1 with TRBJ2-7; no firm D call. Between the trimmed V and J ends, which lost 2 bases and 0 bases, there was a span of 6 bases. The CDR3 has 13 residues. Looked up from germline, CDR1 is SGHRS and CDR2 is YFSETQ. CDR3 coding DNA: TGCGCCAGCAGCTTACAGAGCTCCTACGAGCAGTACTTC. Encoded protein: CASSLQSSYEQYF.

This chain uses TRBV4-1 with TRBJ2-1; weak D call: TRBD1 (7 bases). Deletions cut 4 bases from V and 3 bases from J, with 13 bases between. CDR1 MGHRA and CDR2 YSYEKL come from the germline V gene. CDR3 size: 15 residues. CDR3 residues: CASSPPGGLYNEQFF. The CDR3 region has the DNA TGCGCCAGCAGCCCCCCAGGGGGGCTCTACAATGAGCAGTTCTTC.